This passage covers 17 T cell receptor beta chains from one sample sequenced in a study of lymphopenia after photon versus proton radiotherapy. TCRdb's copy holds only in-frame clones and misses some; the assay was immunoSEQ multiplex PCR. The repertoire holds tens of thousands of clones, with around 83% as singletons. The sample in question was peripheral blood, obtained from a patient treated with photon-based radiotherapy. The receptor source for this set is a man aged 50 to 59 with gastric cancer.

V and J are TRBV5-1 and TRBJ2-2; 9 positions agree with TRBD1. The germline gives CDR1 SGHRS, CDR2 YFSETQ. Unmatched junction bases numbered 12, after V lost 4 bases and J lost 5 bases. The CDR3 covers 17 residues. The CDR3 is CASSRTAGTGRTGELFF. The CDR3 DNA follows: TGCGCCAGCAGCCGCACGGCCGGGACAGGGAGGACCGGGGAGCTGTTTTTT.

J is TRBJ2-1 and V is TRBV18, with TRBD2 matching over 12 bases. The CDR3 covers 21 residues. The V segment lost 2 bases and the J segment 4 bases; nucleotides outside the gene matches: 18. Germline CDR1 KGHSH, CDR2 LQKENI. CDR3 in DNA: TGTGCCAGCTCACCAGGTCCGAGACTAGCGGGAGAAAGTGGGGATTACAATGAGCAGTTCTTC. Amino acid sequence: CASSPGPRLAGESGDYNEQFF.

The V and J genes are TRBV19 and TRBJ2-1; 10 nucleotides agree with TRBD2. Germline-derived CDR1 and CDR2 are LNHDA and SQIVND (reference sequence). The V and J ends lost 5 bases and 0 bases, in that order; junction bases with no gene match: 10. CDR3 length: 18 amino acids. Written as DNA, the CDR3 is TGTGCCAGTAGTGGGTCGGGTAGCGGGAGGTCCTCCTACAATGAGCAGTTCTTC. It yields the protein CASSGSGSGRSSYNEQFF.

The V gene is TRBV23-1, the J gene TRBJ1-1; D perhaps matches TRBD1 (5 bases). TRBV23-1 is identified as an open reading frame with a role that is uncertain. This CDR3 spans 13 amino acids. V was trimmed by 7 bases and J by 10 bases, leaving 19 bases between them. Written as DNA, the CDR3 is TGCGCCAGCACCGACGAGGGGCCAGAGAGAGCTTTCTTT. This encodes CASTDEGPERAFF.

The V call is TRBV28, the J call TRBJ2-7; D is possibly TRBD2 (5 bases). The CDR3 contains 14 residues. In germline, CDR1 is MDHEN, CDR2 SYDVKM. The V end was cut by 5 bases, the J end by 1 base, with 12 bases between. This CDR3 is CASSPLSGSYEQYF. The CDR3 DNA sequence: TGTGCCAGCAGTCCCCTGAGCGGTTCCTACGAGCAGTACTTC.

The rearrangement uses TRBV18 and TRBJ2-6; no clear D. From germline, CDR1 is KGHSH and CDR2 LQKENI. V lost 0 bases to trimming and J lost 4 bases, with 4 bases between them. CDR3 length: 14 residues. CDR3 protein: CASSPPDGANVLTF. In DNA form, the CDR3 reads TGTGCCAGCTCACCACCAGACGGGGCCAACGTCCTGACTTTC.

This chain joins TRBV4-1 and TRBJ1-1; D may be TRBD1 (6 bases). Germline assignment: CDR1 MGHRA and CDR2 YSYEKL. The CDR3 totals 14 residues. V was pared by 0 bases and J by 8 bases, with 13 bases between. CDR3 loop: CASSQDRSDREAFF. The CDR3 DNA follows: TGCGCCAGCAGCCAAGATCGATCGGACAGAGAAGCTTTCTTT.

This chain connects TRBV7-9 to TRBJ1-4; D gene ambiguous. V was pared by 5 bases and J by 8 bases, with 12 bases between. The CDR3 runs to 13 residues. Germline values: CDR1 SEHNR, CDR2 FQNEAQ (reference sequence). The CDR3 sequence is CASSLRGGEKLFF. The CDR3 nucleotides read TGTGCCAGCAGCCTCCGCGGAGGGGAAAAACTGTTTTTT. Filled out from reference TRBV7-9 and TRBJ1-4, the complete variable domain reads DTGVSQNPRHKITKRGQNVTFRCDPISEHNRLYWYRQTLGQGPEFLTYFQNEAQLEKSRLLSDRFSAERPKGSFSTLEIQRTEQGDSAMYLCASSLRGGEKLFFGSGTQLSVL.

V gene TRBV5-1 combines with J gene TRBJ2-6; tentatively, D is TRBD2 (6 bases). Deletions cut 5 bases from V and 4 bases from J, with 10 bases between. Germline CDR1 SGHRS, CDR2 YFSETQ. The CDR3 extends over 14 amino acids. CDR3 sequence (DNA): TGCGCCAGCAGGCGGGAAACCGGGGCCAACGTCCTGACTTTC. Translated, it gives CASRRETGANVLTF.

This chain links TRBV18 with TRBJ1-6; no reliable D call. In germline, CDR1 is KGHSH, CDR2 LQKENI. V was clipped by 4 bases and J by 9 bases, with 10 bases between them. This CDR3 has 13 amino acids. The DNA of the CDR3 is TGTGCCAGCTCACGTCAAAGTAGTTCACCCCTCCACTTT. Its protein product is CASSRQSSSPLHF.

CDR3 nucleotide sequence: TGTGCCAGCACTGACAGAATCTCCATCAGAGGAGAGCAGTACTTC. It encodes CASTDRISIRGEQYF. This chain joins TRBV2 and TRBJ2-7; tentative D call: TRBD1 (5 bases). Per the germline V gene, CDR1 is SNHLY and CDR2 is FYNNEI. V lost 7 bases and J lost 7, with 23 bases in between. The length of the CDR3 is 15 residues.

The V gene is TRBV11-2, the J gene TRBJ2-4, with D perhaps TRBD1 (6 bases). V lost 5 bases to trimming and J lost 6 bases, with 11 bases between them. The CDR3 is made up of 13 amino acids. The V gene's germline CDR1 is SGHAT and CDR2 FQNNGV. The CDR3 DNA reads TGTGCCAGCAGCATCATGACAGGAAACATTCAGTACTTC. Translated, it gives CASSIMTGNIQYF.

The V gene is TRBV7-2, the J gene TRBJ1-4, with 9 bases matching TRBD1. Looked up from germline, CDR1 is SGHTA and CDR2 is FQGNSA. The CDR3 runs 16 residues. J was trimmed by 2 bases and V by 5 bases; bases with no gene match: 6. CDR3 DNA sequence: TGTGCCAGCAGCCCACGACAGGGGGTTACTAATGAAAAACTGTTTTTT. Translated: CASSPRQGVTNEKLFF.

The J gene is TRBJ1-1, the V gene TRBV29-1; D unclear. V gave up 3 bases and J gave up 1 base, with 6 bases separating them. Germline values: CDR1 SQVTM, CDR2 ANQGSEA. This CDR3 comprises 12 residues. This CDR3 is CSVEEPNTEAFF. DNA for the CDR3: TGCAGCGTTGAGGAACCGAACACTGAAGCTTTCTTT. Full variable domain (rest looked up from reference TRBV29-1 and TRBJ1-1): SAVISQKPSRDICQRGTSLTIQCQVDSQVTMMFWYRQQPGQSLTLIATANQGSEATYESGFVIDKFPISRPNLTFSTLTVSNMSPEDSSIYLCSVEEPNTEAFFGQGTRLTVV.

This clone showed up just once. The chain uses TRBV7-9 and TRBJ1-5, with TRBD1 matching over 8 bases. Germline V gives CDR1 SEHNR, CDR2 FQNEAQ (reference sequence). The V segment lost 4 bases and the J segment 7 bases; nucleotides outside the gene matches: 6. The CDR3 covers 14 residues. CDR3 bases: TGTGCCAGCAGCTCGGACAGGGAGAAACAGCCCCAGCATTTT. This gives the protein CASSSDREKQPQHF.

CDR3 sequence (DNA): TGTGCCAGCAGCGTAGTTCCAGCGGGAGGGGAGCTGTTTTTT. Its translation is CASSVVPAGGELFF. The chain employs TRBV9 and TRBJ2-2, with 7 positions matching TRBD2. This CDR3 contains 14 residues. Germline V gene lookup returns CDR1 SGDLS and CDR2 YYNGEE. With V trimmed by 0 bases and J by 8 bases, 4 bases remained unmatched.

J is TRBJ2-7 and V is TRBV9; 9 nucleotides match TRBD1. CDR3 length: 15 amino acids. J gave up 5 bases and V 3 bases, and 9 bases lay outside the gene matches. Germline CDR1 SGDLS, CDR2 YYNGEE. The CDR3 DNA reads as TGTGCCAGCAGCGAGACGGGGACAGGGATGAACGAGCAGTACTTC. Protein product: CASSETGTGMNEQYF.